This T cell receptor beta chain stems from a study of cytomegalovirus exposure and HLA in healthy donors. Whole-study results and caveats: Under in vitro conditions, a few CMV-associated chains were confirmed as specific for CMV antigens. While the bulk of TCR sequences proved rare, some public TCRs turned up in many donors.

As to this clone: Its antigen remains unknown.

Data came from immunoSEQ multiplex PCR; TCRdb stores just in-frame clones and leaves some out. The data show approximately 70,000 clones, approximately 94% seen once. The CDR3 has 15 residues. Germline V CDR1 and CDR2: SGHKS, YYEKEE (reference sequence). V lost 6 bases and J lost 0, with 16 bases in between. The J gene is TRBJ2-7, the V gene TRBV5-5, with D possibly matching TRBD1 (6 bases). Input material: PBMCs. The source is a woman in her late teens or twenties in good health and CMV-seropositive. CDR3 in amino acids: CASTPPGVSSYEQYF. CDR3 DNA sequence: TGTGCCAGCACCCCCCCAGGGGTCTCCTCCTACGAGCAGTACTTC.